This TCR beta chain was sequenced for a study of T-cell reconstitution after alpha-beta-depleted transplantation in children. Study-wide results and limits: Some patients showed high day-60 TCRbeta diversity, which derived from surviving recipient T cells and thymic progenitors. Diversity and T-cell counts at one year after transplant derived mostly from new T cells. Several hundred graft clones that had expanded were reportedly the source of alpha-beta T cells about two months after transplant.

As it was prepared, the TCRbeta library received unique molecular identifiers. TCRdb fed the PCR reads into MiXCR, producing one record per CDR3 protein. The sample has approximately 1,000,000 distinct CDR3 sequences, about 26% seen once. The CDR3 runs to 14 residues. CDR1 and CDR2 from the germline V gene are SGHRS and YFSETQ. V was clipped by 4 bases and J by 10 bases, with 18 bases between them. In this sample, this clonotype turned up a few times. The antigen remains unidentified. J is TRBJ2-1 and V is TRBV5-1, with D possibly called TRBD1 or TRBD2 (5 bases each). Sample: PBMCs, mostly from graft donor cells, taken 360 days after TCRalphabeta/CD19-depleted stem cell transplant. This receptor was taken from a boy in the first two years of life who had a stem cell transplant for SCID, so the T cells may come from the graft donor. The CDR3: CASSMGPGRVEQFF. The CDR3 region has the DNA TGCGCCAGCAGCATGGGACCCGGGCGGGTCGAGCAGTTCTTC.